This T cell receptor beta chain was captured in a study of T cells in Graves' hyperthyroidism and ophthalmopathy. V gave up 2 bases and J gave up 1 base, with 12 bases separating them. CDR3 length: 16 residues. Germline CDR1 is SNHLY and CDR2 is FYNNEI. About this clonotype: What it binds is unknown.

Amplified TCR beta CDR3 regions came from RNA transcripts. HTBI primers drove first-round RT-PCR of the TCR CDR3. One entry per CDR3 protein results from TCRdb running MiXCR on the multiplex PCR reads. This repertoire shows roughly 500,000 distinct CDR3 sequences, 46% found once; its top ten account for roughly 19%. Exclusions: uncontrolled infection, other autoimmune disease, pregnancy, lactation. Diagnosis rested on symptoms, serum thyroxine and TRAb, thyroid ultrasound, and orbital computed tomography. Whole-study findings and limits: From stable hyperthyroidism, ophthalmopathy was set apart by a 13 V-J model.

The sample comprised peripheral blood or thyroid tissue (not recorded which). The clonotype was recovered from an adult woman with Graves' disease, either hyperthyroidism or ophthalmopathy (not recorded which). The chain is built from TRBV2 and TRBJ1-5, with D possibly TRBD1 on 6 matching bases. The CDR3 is CASSEPGGRSNQPQHF. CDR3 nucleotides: TGTGCCAGCAGTGAACCGGGGGGCAGAAGCAATCAGCCCCAGCATTTT. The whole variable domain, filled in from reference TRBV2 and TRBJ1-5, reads EPEVTQTPSHQVTQMGQEVILRCVPISNHLYFYWYRQILGQKVEFLVSFYNNEISEKSEIFDDQFSVERPDGSNFTLKIRSTKLEDSAMYFCASSEPGGRSNQPQHFGDGTRLSIL.